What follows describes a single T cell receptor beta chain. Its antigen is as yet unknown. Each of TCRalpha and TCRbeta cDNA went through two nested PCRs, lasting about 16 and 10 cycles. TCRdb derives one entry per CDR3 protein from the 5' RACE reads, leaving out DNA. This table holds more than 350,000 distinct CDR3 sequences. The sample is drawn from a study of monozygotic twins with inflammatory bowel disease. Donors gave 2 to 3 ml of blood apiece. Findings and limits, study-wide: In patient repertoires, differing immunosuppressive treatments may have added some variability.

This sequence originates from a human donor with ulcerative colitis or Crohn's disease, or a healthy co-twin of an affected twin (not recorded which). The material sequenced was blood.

This chain's CDR3 is CASSQVPGGLAGGSSYNEQFF. This chain joins TRBV4-2 and TRBJ2-1; no DNA is available, so the TRBD2 call from TCRdb remains unchecked. CDR1 and CDR2 (germline): LGHNA, YNFKEQ. CDR3 length: 21 residues.